The 14 T cell receptor beta chains presented below share a single source sample, sequenced in a study of cytomegalovirus exposure and HLA in healthy donors. Primers: 60 Vbeta forward and 13 Jbeta reverse. Assay used: immunoSEQ multiplex PCR; TCRdb lists only in-frame clones, some missing. The sample lists 170,000 or so clones; 70% to 80% were seen once. Specimen: PBMCs. The receptor set was obtained from a woman aged 25 to 39 in good health and CMV-seropositive.

The chain employs TRBV7-3 and TRBJ2-1; no clear D. This CDR3 region has 13 residues. The V end lost 5 bases, the J end lost 5 bases, and 10 bases lay between the germline ends. Germline V CDR1 and CDR2: SGHTA, FQGTGA. CDR3: CASSPGSNNEQFF. DNA of the CDR3: TGTGCCAGCAGCCCAGGATCCAACAATGAGCAGTTCTTC.

This sequence joins TRBV7-9 and TRBJ2-7, with a weak D call TRBD2 (5 bases). Trimming took 4 bases from V and 0 from J, leaving 16 bases between them. There are 16 residues in the CDR3. Germline CDR1 and CDR2: SEHNR and FQNEAQ (reference sequence). CDR3 in amino acids: CASSSVEGIISYEQYF. CDR3 bases: TGTGCCAGCAGCTCAGTCGAGGGCATAATCTCCTACGAGCAGTACTTC.

The chain joins TRBV7-3 to TRBJ2-7, with 8 positions matching TRBD2. V was clipped by 5 bases and J by 2 bases; unmatched bases: 11. The CDR3 has 16 amino acids. The V gene's germline CDR1 is SGHTA and CDR2 FQGTGA. The CDR3: CASSLLAGPITYEQYF. As DNA, the CDR3 is TGTGCCAGCAGCCTATTAGCGGGACCCATTACCTACGAGCAGTACTTC.

The chain has TRBV18 and TRBJ1-1; a weak D match, TRBD1 (6 bases). The CDR3 has 15 residues. V dropped 6 bases and J dropped 0 bases, with 14 bases sitting between them. Germline-derived CDR1 and CDR2 are KGHSH and LQKENI. The DNA of the CDR3 is TGTGCCAGCTCCCCCCGGGAGGGGGTGAACACTGAAGCTTTCTTT. This encodes CASSPREGVNTEAFF.

The V gene is TRBV5-4, the J gene TRBJ2-5; possibly TRBD1 for D (5 bases). V gave up 0 bases and J gave up 5 bases, with 14 bases separating them. Germline V gives CDR1 SGHNT, CDR2 YYREEE (reference sequence). The CDR3 runs 15 residues. In DNA form, the CDR3 reads TGTGCCAGCAGCTTGGCCCGGGCCCAGGGTGAGACCCAGTACTTC. The encoded protein is CASSLARAQGETQYF.

This chain joins TRBV19 and TRBJ2-1; 8 bases fit TRBD2. Germline V CDR1 and CDR2: LNHDA, SQIVND (reference sequence). This CDR3 is 14 amino acids long. Germline trimming cut 10 bases from V and 3 bases from J; bases unmatched to any gene: 8. The CDR3: CATSGGFFYNEQFF. The DNA for the CDR3 is TGTGCCACCAGCGGGGGTTTCTTCTACAATGAGCAGTTCTTC.

This clone has a handful of counts. This rearrangement joins TRBV5-1 to TRBJ2-5, with TRBD2 matching over 14 bases. Trimming at V came to 4 bases and at J to 5 bases, leaving 4 bases not matched to a gene. The CDR3 totals 15 residues. CDR1 and CDR2 from the germline V gene are SGHRS and YFSETQ. CDR3 coding DNA: TGCGCCAGCAGCCTGGGACTAGCGGGAGTGGAGACCCAGTACTTC. This gives the protein CASSLGLAGVETQYF.

The rearrangement links TRBV7-6 to TRBJ2-7, with D perhaps matching TRBD2 (6 bases). V gave up 3 bases and J gave up 0 bases, with 18 bases separating them. This CDR3 spans 17 amino acids. The germline V gene has CDR1 SGHVS and CDR2 FNYEAQ. CDR3 loop: CASSLVPLAHLSYEQYF. CDR3 coding DNA: TGTGCCAGCAGCTTGGTACCGCTAGCGCACCTCTCCTACGAGCAGTACTTC.

The J gene is TRBJ2-5, the V gene TRBV30; D gene uncertain. In germline, CDR1 is GTSNPN, CDR2 SVGIG (reference sequence). There are 12 residues in the CDR3. V was clipped by 6 bases and J by 5 bases, with 13 bases between them. The CDR3 DNA reads TGTGCCTGCACCATCGGCAGGGAGACCCAGTACTTC. This translates into CACTIGRETQYF.

This rearrangement joins TRBV6-1 to TRBJ1-4; 9 nucleotides line up with TRBD1. Germline values: CDR1 MNHNS, CDR2 SASEGT. Germline trimming cut 0 bases from V and 8 bases from J; bases unmatched to any gene: 7. This CDR3 is 16 amino acids long. CDR3 region: CASSEASGTGWEKLFF. Here the CDR3 DNA reads TGTGCCAGCAGTGAAGCGTCCGGGACAGGGTGGGAAAAACTGTTTTTT.

This clone was counted a single time. The rearrangement uses TRBV6-1 and TRBJ1-4; TRBD1 aligns across 9 bases. This CDR3 comprises 14 residues. Germline V lookup: CDR1 MNHNS, CDR2 SASEGT. The ends lost 7 bases at V and 6 bases at J; junction bases unmatched: 6. CDR3 sequence reads: CASTEDRGDEKLFF. CDR3 DNA sequence: TGTGCCAGCACCGAGGACAGGGGTGATGAAAAACTGTTTTTT.

The chain carries TRBV11-1 and TRBJ2-3, with TRBD1 matching over 7 bases. Germline V gene sequence: CDR1 SGHAT, CDR2 FQDESV (reference sequence). The CDR3 sequence is 14 residues long. After removal of 5 bases from V and 6 bases from J, the junction contained 8 bases not matched to a gene. CDR3 sequence: CASSPGQSWDTQYF. The CDR3, as DNA: TGTGCCAGCAGCCCGGGACAGTCATGGGATACGCAGTATTTT.

This chain links TRBV4-3 with TRBJ2-7; D unclear. Trimming took off 1 base at V and 4 bases at J, with 14 bases between the two ends. The germline V gene encodes CDR1 LGHNA and CDR2 YSLEER. The CDR3 runs 15 residues. The CDR3 DNA follows: TGCGCCAGCAGCCAAGCTCGCCAGGCCCAATACGAGCAGTACTTC. Its protein is CASSQARQAQYEQYF.

This clone was detected once. The gene calls are TRBV7-8 and TRBJ2-3; perhaps TRBD1 as D (6 bases). The CDR3 is 16 residues long. CDR1 and CDR2 from the germline V gene are SGHVS and FQNEAQ. V dropped 1 base and J dropped 0 bases, with 11 bases sitting between them. Here the CDR3 reads CASSLGDNPSTDTQYF. CDR3 nucleotide sequence: TGTGCCAGCAGCTTAGGGGACAACCCCAGCACAGATACGCAGTATTTT.